The T cell receptor beta chain described here comes from a study of blood T cell repertoires in COVID-19. Across the study: Whether acute or convalescent, the COVID-19 samples came from the United States, Italy and Spain.

Profiling relied on immunoSEQ multiplex PCR, and the TCRdb table lists in-frame clones only, not all of them. The sample records about 120,000 clones, roughly 82% being singletons. The V end lost 4 bases, the J end lost 5 bases, and 11 bases lay between the germline ends. The CDR3 loop spans 13 amino acids. Germline lookup yields CDR1 LGHNA and CDR2 YSLEER. Sequenced: peripheral blood. This clonotype was obtained from a human donor in a cohort sampled during active COVID-19. This chain uses TRBV4-3 with TRBJ2-5, with D uncertain. In DNA form, the CDR3 reads TGCGCCAGCAGCCGTCTACGGTTTGAGACCCAGTACTTC. It translates to CASSRLRFETQYF.